This T cell receptor beta chain comes out of a study of blood T cell repertoires in COVID-19. Study information: Samples came from the United States, Italy and Spain, spanning acute and convalescent COVID-19. T cells, B-cell-depleted T cells, or PBMCs supplied cDNA or gDNA.

In germline, CDR1 is LNHDA, CDR2 SQIVND (reference sequence). Trimming cost V 5 bases and J 4 bases, with 9 bases left between them. This CDR3 has 13 residues. This clone appeared once. Profiled with immunoSEQ multiplex PCR; TCRdb holds only in-frame clones, not every one. The table has some 99,000 clones, approximately 80% seen once. Sequencing was carried out using peripheral blood. The receptor's source is an elderly woman with active or convalescent COVID-19. J is TRBJ1-5 and V is TRBV19; perhaps TRBD1 as D (6 bases). CDR3 sequence reads: CASSGGLNQPQHF. The CDR3 bases are TGTGCCAGTAGTGGGGGCTTAAATCAGCCCCAGCATTTT. The complete variable domain, with remaining parts taken from reference TRBV19 and TRBJ1-5, reads DGGITQSPKYLFRKEGQNVTLSCEQNLNHDAMYWYRQDPGQGLRLIYYSQIVNDFQKGDIAEGYSVSREKKESFPLTVTSAQKNPTAFYLCASSGGLNQPQHFGDGTRLSIL.